Below are 5 T cell receptor beta chains sequenced from a single sample in a study of prognosis after radiotherapy for stage I lung cancer. Multiplex PCR, run in two rounds, amplified TCR beta CDR3 from genomic DNA. First-round PCR, the initial amplification, used primers specific to each TRBV and TRBJ gene. MiXCR, applied by TCRdb to the multiplex PCR reads, yields one record per CDR3 protein. Of around 30,000 distinct CDR3 sequences listed, around 35% are singletons. This specimen consisted of PBMCs, obtained before or after stereotactic body radiation therapy (not recorded which). These receptors all stem from a donor aged 50 or older with non-small cell lung cancer.

This clonotype was observed many times. The chain combines TRBV5-1 with TRBJ2-7; 10 nucleotides match TRBD1. V lost 4 bases, J lost 5 bases, and 9 bases stayed unmatched. The CDR3 extends over 15 amino acids. The germline gives CDR1 SGHRS, CDR2 YFSETQ. The CDR3, as DNA: TGCGCCAGCAGCACCGGGACAGGGGACGGCCACGAGCAGTACTTC. Its translation: CASSTGTGDGHEQYF.

In its sample, this clonotype was seen once. The chain has TRBV28 and TRBJ2-7; 7 bases agree with TRBD2. Germline CDR1 reads MDHEN; CDR2 reads SYDVKM. The CDR3 length is 18 residues. J gave up 4 bases and V 5 bases, and 20 bases lay outside the gene matches. The CDR3 sequence is CASSKTSAGNSGSYEQYF. In nucleotides, the CDR3 is TGTGCCAGCAGTAAAACCTCCGCCGGGAATAGCGGGTCGTACGAGCAGTACTTC.

This clonotype was counted many times. CDR3 protein: CASTPGSQNTGELFF. The CDR3 DNA sequence: TGTGCCAGCACCCCAGGCTCCCAGAACACCGGGGAGCTGTTTTTT. The chain employs TRBV6-1 and TRBJ2-2; the D is unclear. CDR1 and CDR2 from the germline V gene are MNHNS and SASEGT. Deletions cut 7 bases from V and 1 base from J, with 13 bases between. The CDR3 has 15 amino acids.

The chain couples TRBV6-1 to TRBJ2-1; a weak D match, TRBD2 (6 bases). Trimming removed 10 bases from V and 8 bases from J, with 24 bases in between. The CDR3 has 15 residues. Germline V CDR1 and CDR2: MNHNS, SASEGT. The CDR3 DNA follows: TGTGCCATCAGATCCCGGGATCGGGAGACGGATGAGCAGTTCTTC. Amino acids: CAIRSRDRETDEQFF.

A remark on this clonotype: A far larger clone is just one base off, so this is likely a read error. This chain connects TRBV28 to TRBJ2-1; the match to TRBD2 covers 12 bases. Losses at the gene ends were 5 bases for V and 10 bases for J; bases not matched to a gene: 12. This CDR3 is 16 amino acids long. Germline V gives CDR1 MDHEN, CDR2 SYDVKM. CDR3 nucleotide sequence: TGTGCCAGCAGTACCCGGACTAGCGGGACGGCCTACGAGCAGTTCTTC. This sequence encodes CASSTRTSGTAYEQFF.